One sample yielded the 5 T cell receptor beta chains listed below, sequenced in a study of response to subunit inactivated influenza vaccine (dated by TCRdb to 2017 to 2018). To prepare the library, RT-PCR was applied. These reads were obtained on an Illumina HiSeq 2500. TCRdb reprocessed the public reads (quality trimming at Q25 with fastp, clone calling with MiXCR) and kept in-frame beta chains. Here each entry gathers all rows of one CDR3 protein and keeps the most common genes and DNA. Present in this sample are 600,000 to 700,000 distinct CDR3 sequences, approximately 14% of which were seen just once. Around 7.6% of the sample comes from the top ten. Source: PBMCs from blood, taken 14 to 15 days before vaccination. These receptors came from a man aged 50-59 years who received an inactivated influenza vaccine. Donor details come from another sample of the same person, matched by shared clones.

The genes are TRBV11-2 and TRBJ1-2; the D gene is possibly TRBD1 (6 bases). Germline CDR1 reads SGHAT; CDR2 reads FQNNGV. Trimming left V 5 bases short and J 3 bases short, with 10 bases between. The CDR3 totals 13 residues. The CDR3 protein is CASSNGQYYGYTF. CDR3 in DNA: TGTGCCAGCAGCAATGGACAGTACTATGGCTACACCTTC.

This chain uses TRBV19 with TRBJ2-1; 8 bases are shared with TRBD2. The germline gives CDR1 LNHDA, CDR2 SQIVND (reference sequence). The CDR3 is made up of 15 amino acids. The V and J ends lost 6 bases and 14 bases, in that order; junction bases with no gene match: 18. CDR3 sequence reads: CASRREAGVPGSEFF. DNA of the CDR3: TGTGCCAGTAGACGGGAAGCGGGGGTGCCCGGTTCGGAGTTCTTC.

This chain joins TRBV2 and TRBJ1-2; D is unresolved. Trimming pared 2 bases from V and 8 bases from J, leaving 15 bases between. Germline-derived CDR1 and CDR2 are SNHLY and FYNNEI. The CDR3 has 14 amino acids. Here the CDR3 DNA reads TGTGCCAGCAGTGAAAGGAGTTCTTCGGAAGGCTACACCTTC. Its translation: CASSERSSSEGYTF.

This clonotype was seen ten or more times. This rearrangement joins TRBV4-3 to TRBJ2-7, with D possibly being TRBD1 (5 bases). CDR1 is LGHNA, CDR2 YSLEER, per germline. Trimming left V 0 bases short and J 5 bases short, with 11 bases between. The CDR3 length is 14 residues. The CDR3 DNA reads TGCGCCAGCAGCCAAGATTACAGGAGTGACGAGCAGTACTTC. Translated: CASSQDYRSDEQYF.

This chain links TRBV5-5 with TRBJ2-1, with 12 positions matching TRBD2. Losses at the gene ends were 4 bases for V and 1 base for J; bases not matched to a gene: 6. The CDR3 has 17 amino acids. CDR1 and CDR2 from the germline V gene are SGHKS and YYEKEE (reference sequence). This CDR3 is CASSTRLAGVSYNEQFF. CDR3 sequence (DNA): TGTGCCAGCAGCACCCGACTAGCGGGAGTATCCTACAATGAGCAGTTCTTC.